This T cell receptor beta chain was recovered during a study of blood T cells in healthy people across ages. Study-level results: Age advanced and TCR beta diversity per million T cells fell, roughly linearly. Long-lived donors exceeded aged donors in naive CD4+ cells and diversity. Investigators viewed diversity estimates from one million T cells as underestimates, the study reported.

Trimming removed 8 bases from V and 9 bases from J; junction bases left unmatched: 19. This CDR3 comprises 19 residues. The V gene's germline CDR1 is MNHEY and CDR2 SVGEGT. A second roughly 6 to 11 cycle PCR used barcoded and J-beta primers. In TCRdb, the 5' RACE reads were re-called with MiXCR into one record per CDR3 protein. Here the sample spans about a million distinct CDR3 sequences, 48% being singletons. This clonotype was observed a few times. Its matching antigen is unknown. The rearrangement links TRBV6-2 or TRBV6-3 to TRBJ2-1; 16 bases map to TRBD2. The TCR was taken from a man under 40 in good health. Sequencing was carried out using blood. This chain's CDR3 is CASGRLMTGTSGGAVEQFF. The DNA of the CDR3 is TGTGCCAGCGGACGCTTGATGACCGGGACTAGCGGGGGGGCCGTTGAGCAGTTCTTC.